This entry describes one TCR beta chain. This clone has only a few counts. The target of this receptor is not known. The sample holds no much larger clone one base away, and base qualities are not on file. The source of the sample is a study of blood T cell repertoires in COVID-19 (dated by TCRdb to 2020 to 2021). Regarding the research as a whole: Collaborator samples came from the United States, Italy and Spain and covered acute and convalescent phases of COVID-19. The material from the prospective study consisted of cDNA or gDNA derived from T cells, B-cell-depleted T cells, or PBMCs. The dataset comprised deeply sampled blood TCRbeta repertoires from subjects exposed to, actively infected with, or recovered from COVID-19. The repertoires were released in a freely available public database intended as a resource for research on the immune response to SARS-CoV-2. The samples were drawn from the first 160 participants of the ongoing ImmuneRACE study and from 1,254 subjects provided by 6 global collaborators. A de-identified subject ID, COVID-19 status, age in years and sex were almost always included in the sample metadata. HLA class I and class II types, where available, came from metadata supplied by the sample provider rather than from assay-based typing. What the research found in general, with its limitations: The quantity of clinical and demographic metadata differed by source and by participant and was supplied without curation.

The germline V gene specifies SGHRS as CDR1 and YFSETQ as CDR2. V is clipped by 5 bases and J by 0 bases, and the sequence between their germline boundaries is 9 bases long. The CDR3, from cysteine to phenylalanine, totals 14 residues. Of all the DNA, just the CDR3 is kept, 42 bases in frame from base 1. The immunoSEQ Assay, a bias-controlled multiplex PCR, was used to amplify TCRbeta CDR3 regions from genomic DNA. The original methods were these. Within the assay, amplification of reference gene primers was used to estimate how many nucleated cells each sample contained. Sequence reads were collapsed and filtered to measure the absolute abundance of every unique TCRbeta CDR3 rearrangement. For each sample, productive Simpson clonality was calculated as the square root of Simpson's diversity index across productive rearrangements. What TCRdb holds here is the immuneACCESS table cut down to in-frame rearrangements. Part of the clones is not present; checked against another copy, under half of the missing clones reflect an unresolved V gene, and the others are unexplained. V, J and clone size derive from that table, while D and trimming were established from the DNA sequence. Recorded for this sample are 150,000 to 200,000 clones; more than 75% of them occurred a single time. In total, the top ten clones hold around 6.1% of the sample.

Participants in the prospective study were enrolled through a virtual design, were aged roughly 18 to 90 years, and lived in 24 United States geographic areas. To assign participants to cohorts, the prospective study relied on clinical history that participants themselves reported in a screening survey and a study questionnaire. Recovered participants in ImmuneRACE Cohort 3 were defined as having two consecutive negative NP/OP PCR tests, clearance from a healthcare professional, or resolution of symptoms. In the prospective study, whole blood, serum and a nasopharyngeal or oropharyngeal swab were collected from each participant by mobile phlebotomists. Additional blood draws and questionnaires over an approximately 2-month period could optionally be provided by prospective study participants. Prospective study blood samples were shipped either frozen or at room temperature before DNA extraction.

Sequencing was done on a sample of PBMCs or T cells enriched from blood (not recorded which). The TCR sequence derives from a man in his forties or fifties who had recovered from COVID-19. In this chain, TRBV5-1 is recombined with TRBJ1-3; a tentative D call is TRBD1 (6 bases match). The nucleotide sequence is TGCGCCAGCAGGGGGACAATCTCTGGAAACACCATATATTTT. The resulting protein is CASRGTISGNTIYF.